These T cell receptor beta chains were read from a single sample in a study of identical twins. TCRdb redid the calling of the 5' RACE reads with MiXCR, one entry per CDR3 protein. The sample consists of around 240,000 distinct CDR3 sequences, roughly a tenth of them appearing once. The sequenced sample was memory T cells sorted from blood. Source of these receptors: a man aged 45-65 years in good health. CDR3s include the opening cysteine and the closing phenylalanine or tryptophan. D genes are given only for firm matches. Only some rows state a clone size, as once, few, many or a class for expanded clones.

TRBV3-1,TRBJ2-3,-,-,CASSQDRVVGAPQYF,TGTGCCAGCAGCCAAGATCGGGTAGTGGGAGCTCCGCAGTATTTT
TRBV18,TRBJ2-1,many,TRBD2,CASSPPASGIVDEQFF,TGTGCCAGCTCACCACCGGCTAGCGGGATCGTAGATGAGCAGTTCTTC
TRBV5-1,TRBJ1-4,-,-,CASSLGGSGGEKLFF,TGCGCCAGCAGCTTGGGCGGCTCTGGAGGGGAAAAACTGTTTTTT
TRBV28,TRBJ1-5,-,-,CTSSFDWNSNQPQHF,TGCACCAGCAGTTTCGACTGGAATAGCAATCAGCCCCAGCATTTT
TRBV20-1,TRBJ2-7,-,TRBD1,CSARRGGQGRLAYEQYF,TGCAGTGCTAGGAGGGGAGGACAGGGTCGATTAGCCTACGAGCAGTACTTC
TRBV7-9,TRBJ1-1,-,TRBD1,CASSPGTGFFTEAFF,TGTGCCAGCAGCCCGGGGACAGGCTTCTTCACTGAAGCTTTCTTT
TRBV4-1,TRBJ2-7,few,-,CASSPPGTYYEQYF,TGCGCCAGCAGCCCCCCCGGGACTTATTACGAGCAGTACTTC
TRBV10-3,TRBJ2-1,many,TRBD2,CAISESREGSEQFF,TGTGCCATCAGTGAGTCTCGGGAGGGCAGTGAGCAGTTCTTC
TRBV6-2/TRBV6-3,TRBJ2-7,once,TRBD1,CASSYGKGQGDLYEQYF,TGTGCCAGCAGTTACGGGAAGGGACAGGGGGACCTGTACGAGCAGTACTTC
TRBV20-1,TRBJ2-7,-,-,CSARDQRGYEQYF,TGCAGTGCTAGAGATCAACGCGGGTACGAGCAGTACTTC
TRBV6-4,TRBJ1-4,few,-,CASRLTGSLF,TGTGCCAGCAGGCTTACCGGGTCCCTTTTT
TRBV9,TRBJ2-7,many,-,CASSVRGSGAYEQYF,TGTGCCAGCAGCGTGAGGGGGAGTGGGGCCTACGAGCAGTACTTC
TRBV7-9,TRBJ2-5,many,-,CASSYLTETQYF,TGTGCCAGCAGCTACCTGACGGAGACCCAGTACTTC
TRBV7-8,TRBJ1-1,many,TRBD1,CASSSGQGRNTEAFF,TGTGCCAGCAGCTCGGGACAGGGGAGGAACACTGAAGCTTTCTTT
TRBV18,TRBJ2-1,-,TRBD2,CASSPPGLGATNEQFF,TGTGCCAGCTCACCACCGGGACTAGGGGCTACCAATGAGCAGTTCTTC
TRBV7-9,TRBJ1-1,-,-,CASSFGRALEAFF,TGTGCCAGCAGCTTCGGGCGTGCCCTTGAAGCTTTCTTT
TRBV7-9,TRBJ1-4,few,TRBD1,CASSLRQGGEKLFF,TGTGCCAGCAGCTTAAGGCAGGGGGGCGAAAAACTGTTTTTT
TRBV6-5,TRBJ2-3,many,-,CASSYSASSTSTDTQYF,TGTGCCAGCAGTTACTCGGCCAGCAGCACTAGCACAGATACGCAGTATTTT
TRBV9,TRBJ1-2,few,TRBD1,CASSVSGGNYGYTF,TGTGCCAGCAGCGTATCAGGGGGCAACTATGGCTACACCTTC
TRBV6-1,TRBJ1-1,-,-,CASTRSTLNTEAFF,TGTGCCAGCACCCGATCCACCTTGAACACTGAAGCTTTCTTT
TRBV7-2,TRBJ2-3,few,TRBD2,CASSPRLAGAIDTQYF,TGTGCCAGCAGCCCCAGACTAGCGGGAGCTATAGATACGCAGTATTTT
TRBV5-5,TRBJ2-4,-,-,CASNDRPGDIQYF,TGTGCCAGCAACGATCGACCAGGGGACATTCAGTACTTC
TRBV6-1,TRBJ1-2,-,TRBD1,CASSKSGQGYGYTF,TGTGCCAGCAGCAAGTCGGGACAGGGCTATGGCTACACCTTC
TRBV18,TRBJ2-3,many,-,CASRAGQKHAGTDTQYF,TGTGCCTCCCGTGCGGGACAGAAACACGCGGGCACAGATACGCAGTATTTT
TRBV23-1,TRBJ2-1,-,-,CASSQLSQKRYNEQFF,TGCGCCAGCAGTCAATTGAGTCAAAAACGGTACAATGAGCAGTTCTTC
TRBV4-3,TRBJ2-1,-,TRBD2,CASSQDSGLAGIFYNEQFF,TGCGCCAGCAGCCAAGATAGTGGGCTAGCGGGGATCTTTTACAATGAGCAGTTCTTC
TRBV5-6,TRBJ2-7,many,TRBD2,CASSRRGLAGGGEQYF,TGTGCCAGCAGCCGAAGGGGACTAGCGGGAGGAGGGGAGCAGTACTTC
TRBV20-1,TRBJ2-1,many,-,CSAAPSNEQFF,TGCAGTGCCGCACCGTCTAATGAGCAGTTCTTC
TRBV18,TRBJ2-7,-,-,CASSPRFEGSAYEQYF,TGTGCCAGCTCACCCAGATTCGAGGGATCGGCCTACGAGCAGTACTTC
TRBV6-2/TRBV6-3,TRBJ2-3,many,TRBD1,CASKQGATDTQYF,TGTGCCAGCAAACAGGGGGCCACAGATACGCAGTATTTT
TRBV27,TRBJ2-7,-,-,CASGQGPYEQYF,TGTGCCAGCGGGCAGGGCCCCTACGAGCAGTACTTC
TRBV7-2,TRBJ1-2,-,TRBD1,CASSPTGVNYGYTF,TGTGCCAGCAGCCCTACAGGGGTTAACTATGGCTACACCTTC
TRBV10-3,TRBJ2-7,many,-,CAISGEHYEQYF,TGTGCCATCAGTGGGGAGCACTACGAGCAGTACTTC
TRBV7-2,TRBJ2-6,-,-,CASSLVFGPSGANVLTF,TGTGCCAGCAGCTTAGTGTTCGGCCCCTCTGGGGCCAACGTCCTGACTTTC
TRBV6-1,TRBJ2-3,many,TRBD2,CASKLAGATDTQYF,TGTGCCAGCAAATTAGCGGGAGCTACAGATACGCAGTATTTT